One and the same sample provided the 7 T cell receptor delta chains below, sequenced in a study of delta chains in infants with herpesvirus infections. Gamma-chain- and delta-chain-specific primers converted PBMC RNA into TCR cDNA. TCRdb re-called the RT-PCR reads through CATT. The data hold approximately 200 delta-chain clones, with roughly 12% observed a single time. The sample here was peripheral blood, taken at time point 1 of longitudinal follow-up. The receptors stem from a human donor who was a Ugandan infant, either HIV-exposed or HIV-unexposed (not recorded which).

This clone has just a few counts. One base away lies a much larger clone, so this may be a sequencing read error. The V gene is TRDV2, the J gene TRDJ1; TRDD3 matches 10 bases. From germline, CDR1 is GEAIGNYY and CDR2 EKD. The CDR3 is made up of 13 amino acids. Trimming at V came to 3 bases and at J to 5 bases, leaving 2 bases not matched to a gene. The CDR3 DNA is TGTGCCTGTGACTACTGGGGGATGGATAAACTCATCTTT. This codes for CACDYWGMDKLIF.

This clone occurred a few times. This sequence is one base from a far larger clone and is likely a read error. Distinct nucleotide sequences in the sample also encode this CDR3. The chain employs TRDV2 and TRDJ2; 7 nucleotides agree with TRDD3. Germline CDR1 GEAIGNYY, CDR2 EKD. CDR3 length equals 16 residues. V shed 3 bases, J shed 0 bases, and the junction held 6 bases outside the gene matches. The CDR3 DNA reads as TGTGCCTGTGACGTACTTGGGGATACTTTGACAGCACAACTCTTCTTT. Amino acid sequence: CACDVLGDTLTAQLFF.

A word on this clone: The protein held in TCRdb is that of a much larger clone and does not match this DNA's translation at residue 3, likely because of a read error; the protein shown is translated from the DNA. The chain is built from TRDV2 and TRDJ3; 13 positions match TRDD3. CDR1 GEAIGNYY and CDR2 EKD come from the germline V gene. The CDR3 extends over 20 amino acids. This CDR3 is CARDTVLGDTRDWDTRQMFF. The CDR3 DNA follows: TGTGCCCGTGACACCGTACTGGGGGATACGCGGGACTGGGACACCCGACAGATGTTTTTC.

About this clone: A far larger clone is one base from this, pointing to a likely read error. Other DNA sequences from this sample encode an identical CDR3 as well. This chain links TRDV2 with TRDJ2; the match to TRDD3 covers 12 bases. The CDR3 contains 20 residues. CDR1 and CDR2 (germline): GEAIGNYY, EKD. The CDR3 region is CACDILGDTEPPSLTAQLFF. CDR3 sequence (DNA): TGTGCATGTGATATACTGGGGGATACAGAGCCCCCTTCTTTGACAGCACAACTCTTCTTT.

This clone appeared a few times. TCRdb assigns this DNA the protein of a much larger clone, which departs from its translation at residue 14; this likely reflects a read error, and the protein shown comes from translating the DNA. This sequence joins TRDV2 and TRDJ1, with TRDD3 matching over 12 bases. Germline assignment: CDR1 GEAIGNYY and CDR2 EKD. The J segment lost 9 bases and the V segment lost 3 bases, leaving 10 bases of the junction unmatched. The CDR3 extends over 15 amino acids. This chain's CDR3 is CACDLVLGDTAQLIF. DNA for the CDR3: TGTGCCTGTGACTTAGTACTGGGGGATACAGCACAACTCATCTTT.

This clone was observed a handful of times. The protein TCRdb lists belongs to a much larger clone and differs from this DNA's translation at residue 9, which points to a read error; the protein shown is made from the DNA. The genes are TRDV1 and TRDJ1; D is unresolved. The germline gives CDR1 TSWWSYY, CDR2 QGS. Trimming removed 1 base from V and 2 bases from J, with 8 bases in between. There are 14 residues in the CDR3. CDR3 DNA sequence: TGTGCTCTTGGGGAACCACAGGGGACCGATAAACTCATCTTT. This gives the protein CALGEPQGTDKLIF.

This clone ranks as hyperexpanded (1% or more). CDR3 nucleotide sequence: TGTGCCTGTGACTTAGTACTGGGGGATACAGCACAACTCTTCTTT. Its protein product is CACDLVLGDTAQLFF. This chain links TRDV2 with TRDJ2; 10 bases line up with TRDD3. Germline CDR1 and CDR2: GEAIGNYY and EKD. CDR3 length: 15 residues. With 3 bases clipped from V and 5 bases from J, the junction kept 5 bases outside the gene matches.